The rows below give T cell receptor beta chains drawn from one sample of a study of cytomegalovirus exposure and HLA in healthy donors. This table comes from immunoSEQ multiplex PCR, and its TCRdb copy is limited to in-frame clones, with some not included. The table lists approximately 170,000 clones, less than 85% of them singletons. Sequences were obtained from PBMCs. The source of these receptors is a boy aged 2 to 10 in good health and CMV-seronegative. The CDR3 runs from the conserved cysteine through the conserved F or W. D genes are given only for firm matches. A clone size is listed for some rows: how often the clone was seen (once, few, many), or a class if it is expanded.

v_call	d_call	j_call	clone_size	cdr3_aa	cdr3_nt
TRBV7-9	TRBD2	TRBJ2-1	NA	CASSFWLAGVVNEQFF	TGTGCCAGCAGCTTTTGGCTAGCGGGGGTTGTCAATGAGCAGTTCTTC
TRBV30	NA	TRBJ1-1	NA	CAWRRGSTVAFF	TGTGCCTGGAGACGGGGGTCGACTGTCGCTTTCTTT
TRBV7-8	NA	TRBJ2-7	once	CASSLALALSYEQYF	TGTGCCAGCAGCTTAGCGCTCGCGTTGTCCTACGAGCAGTACTTC
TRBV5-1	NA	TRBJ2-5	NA	CASSLGRGQGETQYF	TGCGCCAGCAGCTTGGGTCGCGGGCAGGGGGAGACCCAGTACTTC
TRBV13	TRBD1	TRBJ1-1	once	CASSPGQGGTEAFF	TGTGCCAGCAGCCCGGGGCAGGGGGGCACTGAAGCTTTCTTT
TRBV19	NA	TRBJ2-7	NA	CASSIIDSTYEQYF	TGTGCCAGTAGTATAATAGATTCTACCTACGAGCAGTACTTC
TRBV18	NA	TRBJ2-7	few	CASSPIAGHEQYF	TGTGCCAGCTCACCAATTGCGGGCCACGAGCAGTACTTC
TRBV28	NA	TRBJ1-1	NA	CASSLMGGRDTEAFF	TGTGCCAGCAGTTTGATGGGGGGTCGGGACACTGAAGCTTTCTTT
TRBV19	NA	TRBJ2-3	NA	CASSHMSLRGGGPSTDTQYF	TGTGCCAGTAGCCATATGTCCCTCCGAGGCGGGGGCCCGAGCACAGATACGCAGTATTTT
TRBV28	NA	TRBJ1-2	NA	CASSLRGMDYGYTF	TGTGCCAGCAGTTTAAGGGGAATGGACTATGGCTACACCTTC
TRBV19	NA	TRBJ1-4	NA	CASSIRTASNEKLFF	TGTGCCAGTAGTATTAGGACAGCTTCAAATGAAAAACTGTTTTTT
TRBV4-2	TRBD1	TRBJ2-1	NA	CASSQDEGAPNNEQFF	TGTGCCAGCAGCCAAGATGAGGGGGCACCCAACAATGAGCAGTTCTTC
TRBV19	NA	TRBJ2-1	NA	CASSIDNGGPLYNEQFF	TGTGCCAGTAGTATAGATAATGGGGGCCCCCTCTACAATGAGCAGTTCTTC
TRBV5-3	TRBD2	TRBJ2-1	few	CAGGGAGYNEQFF	TGTGCCGGCGGGGGGGCGGGGTACAATGAGCAGTTCTTC
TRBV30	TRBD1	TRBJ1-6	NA	CAWSVRQGGNSPLHF	TGTGCCTGGAGTGTACGACAGGGAGGAAATTCACCCCTCCACTTT
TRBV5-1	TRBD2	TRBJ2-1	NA	CASSLAWGTSGRSSIDEQFF	TGCGCCAGCAGCTTGGCGTGGGGGACTAGCGGGAGGTCCTCGATCGATGAGCAGTTCTTC
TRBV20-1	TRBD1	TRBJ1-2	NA	CSAGDRDGYTF	TGCAGTGCGGGGGACAGGGATGGCTACACCTTC
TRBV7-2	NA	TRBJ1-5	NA	CASSLGTGRGNQPQHF	TGTGCCAGCAGCTTAGGGACGGGAAGGGGCAATCAGCCCCAGCATTTT
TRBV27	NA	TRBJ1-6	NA	CASTSTWPGTPSRSYNSPLHF	TGTGCCAGCACCTCAACGTGGCCAGGAACTCCTTCTCGCTCCTATAATTCACCCCTCCACTTT
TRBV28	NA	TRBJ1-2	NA	CASSLVGGSNYGYTF	TGTGCCAGCAGTTTAGTCGGCGGTTCTAACTATGGCTACACCTTC